Below are 18 T cell receptor beta chains sequenced from a single sample in a study of shared clonotypes between healthy human individuals. Generated by immunoSEQ multiplex PCR, the TCRdb table keeps only in-frame clones and is missing some. The sample has about 560,000 clones, around 77% seen once. The sequencing sample was made of PBMCs. These receptors originate from a woman between 40 and 50 years old in good health. Some clones in this sample may be carry-over from other donors' samples.

The chain joins TRBV28 to TRBJ2-7; no firm D call. The CDR3 has 14 amino acids. The germline V and J ends were trimmed by 7 bases and 2 bases, with 15 bases remaining between them. Per germline, CDR1 MDHEN and CDR2 SYDVKM. The CDR3 is CASTLERRTYEQYF. The CDR3 DNA reads as TGTGCCAGCACACTTGAAAGACGCACCTACGAGCAGTACTTC.

This chain joins TRBV7-7 and TRBJ2-2, with unresolved D. V lost 5 bases to trimming and J lost 2 bases, with 9 bases between them. CDR1 is SSHAT, CDR2 FNYEAQ, per germline (reference sequence). This CDR3 has 14 amino acids. Written as DNA, the CDR3 is TGTGCCAGCAGCCCTCGGATCAACACCGGGGAGCTGTTTTTT. Translating gives CASSPRINTGELFF.

The rearrangement joins TRBV5-6 to TRBJ2-7, with D possibly being TRBD1 or TRBD2 (6 bases each). The V gene lost 5 bases and the J gene lost 4 bases, with 16 bases spanning the gap. Per germline, CDR1 SGHDT and CDR2 YYEEEE. The CDR3 has 14 residues. The CDR3 DNA follows: TGTGCCAGCAGTTACGGGCCGGGGGCTTACGAGCAGTACTTC. It yields the protein CASSYGPGAYEQYF.

Here the CDR3 reads CAWSGPSGSADTQYF. The CDR3, as DNA: TGTGCCTGGAGTGGGCCTAGCGGGAGCGCAGATACGCAGTATTTT. The chain uses TRBV30 and TRBJ2-3; 10 bases line up with TRBD2. With 1 base clipped from V and 4 bases from J, the junction kept 5 bases outside the gene matches. This CDR3 has 15 residues. The germline V gene encodes CDR1 GTSNPN and CDR2 SVGIG (reference sequence).

This clone occurred once. This rearrangement joins TRBV7-6 to TRBJ2-7; TRBD2 matches 8 bases. Per germline, CDR1 SGHVS and CDR2 FNYEAQ. Trimming cost V 5 bases and J 2 bases; bases outside gene matches: 5. The CDR3 sequence is 14 residues long. The CDR3 loop is CASSRASGPYEQYF. CDR3 coding DNA: TGTGCCAGCAGCAGGGCTAGCGGGCCCTACGAGCAGTACTTC. Full variable domain (outside the CDR3, taken from reference TRBV7-6 and TRBJ2-7): GAGVSQSPRYKVTKRGQDVALRCDPISGHVSLYWYRQALGQGPEFLTYFNYEAQQDKSGLPNDRFSAERPEGSISTLTIQRTEQRDSAMYRCASSRASGPYEQYFGPGTRLTVT.

The CDR3 nucleotides are TGTGCCATCAGTGAGGCCTCTGGGGCCAACGTCCTGACTTTC. This codes for CAISEASGANVLTF. The V gene is TRBV10-3, the J gene TRBJ2-6, with D uncertain. Germline values: CDR1 ENHRY, CDR2 SYGVKD. V was clipped by 2 bases and J by 0 bases, with 2 bases between them. The CDR3 consists of 14 residues.

The chain recombines TRBV6-4 with TRBJ2-2; 13 bases are a match to TRBD2. Germline V lookup: CDR1 MRHNA, CDR2 SNTAGT. This CDR3 has 16 residues. Trimming at V came to 3 bases and at J to 6 bases, leaving 4 bases not matched to a gene. CDR3 in amino acids: CASSETSGRAAGELFF. The CDR3 bases are TGTGCCAGCAGTGAAACTAGCGGGAGGGCCGCCGGGGAGCTGTTTTTT.

The chain combines TRBV9 with TRBJ2-3; no clear D gene. The length of the CDR3 is 13 residues. V was clipped by 2 bases and J by 2 bases, with 6 bases between them. Per germline, CDR1 SGDLS and CDR2 YYNGEE. CDR3 sequence: CASSVTTTDTQYF. CDR3 sequence (DNA): TGTGCCAGCAGCGTGACAACCACAGATACGCAGTATTTT.

The rearrangement links TRBV2 to TRBJ2-5, with 7 nucleotides matching TRBD1. Germline V gives CDR1 SNHLY, CDR2 FYNNEI. CDR3 length: 15 residues. The junction had 5 bases not matched to a gene; V was cut back by 3 bases and J by 1 base. The CDR3 region is CASSDRGQSQETQYF. The CDR3 coding sequence is TGTGCCAGCAGTGACCGGGGACAGAGCCAAGAGACCCAGTACTTC.

This chain joins TRBV28 and TRBJ2-7, with 10 bases fitting TRBD1. Germline loops: CDR1 MDHEN, CDR2 SYDVKM. The CDR3 covers 14 residues. V shed 6 bases, J shed 7 bases, and the junction held 9 bases outside the gene matches. Here the CDR3 DNA reads TGTGCCAGCAGACTACCGGGACAGGGGCGTGAGCAGTACTTC. This sequence encodes CASRLPGQGREQYF.

The rearrangement links TRBV5-6 to TRBJ2-6; 7 bases align to TRBD1. This CDR3 has 16 residues. The trim removed 3 bases at V and 2 bases at J, leaving 5 bases unmatched. Germline V gene sequence: CDR1 SGHDT, CDR2 YYEEEE. The CDR3 nucleotides read TGTGCCAGCAGCTACGACAGGGTGCCTGGGGCCAACGTCCTGACTTTC. Residues: CASSYDRVPGANVLTF.

CDR3 region: CATSRDPIAGGVTDTQYF. The DNA of the CDR3 is TGTGCCACCAGCAGAGATCCGATAGCGGGAGGGGTCACAGATACGCAGTATTTT. The V call is TRBV15, the J call TRBJ2-3, with TRBD2 matching over 11 bases. CDR1 and CDR2 (germline): LNHNV, YYDKDF (reference sequence). V shed 0 bases and J 2 bases; nucleotides not matched to a gene: 7. The CDR3 has 18 residues.

The chain recombines TRBV19 with TRBJ1-2; 8 bases align to TRBD1. The germline V gene encodes CDR1 LNHDA and CDR2 SQIVND (reference sequence). The CDR3 runs 14 residues. With 5 bases clipped from V and 2 bases from J, the junction kept 4 bases outside the gene matches. CDR3 residues: CASSRRTGNYGYTF. The CDR3 DNA sequence: TGTGCCAGTAGTCGACGGACAGGGAACTATGGCTACACCTTC.

A single count supports this clone. V and J are TRBV2 and TRBJ2-3, with 7 bases that match TRBD2. Looked up from germline, CDR1 is SNHLY and CDR2 is FYNNEI. The J segment lost 1 base and the V segment lost 8 bases, leaving 9 bases of the junction unmatched. The CDR3 runs to 15 residues. Here the CDR3 reads CASLPASGRTDTQYF. CDR3 nucleotide sequence: TGTGCCAGCCTCCCGGCTAGCGGACGCACAGATACGCAGTATTTT. The full variable domain, with the rest looked up from reference TRBV2 and TRBJ2-3, is EPEVTQTPSHQVTQMGQEVILRCVPISNHLYFYWYRQILGQKVEFLVSFYNNEISEKSEIFDDQFSVERPDGSNFTLKIRSTKLEDSAMYFCASLPASGRTDTQYFGPGTRLTVL.

This clone came up a few times. The chain links TRBV5-1 to TRBJ2-1; D may be TRBD1 or TRBD2 (6 bases each). V lost 4 bases, J lost 9 bases, and 23 bases lay in between. Germline CDR1 and CDR2: SGHRS and YFSETQ. This CDR3 contains 16 residues. The CDR3 is CASSAEAGTSWREQFF. CDR3 sequence (DNA): TGCGCCAGCAGCGCAGAGGCGGGGACAAGCTGGCGTGAGCAGTTCTTC. The variable domain in full, completed from reference TRBV5-1 and TRBJ2-1, reads KAGVTQTPRYLIKTRGQQVTLSCSPISGHRSVSWYQQTPGQGLQFLFEYFSETQRNKGNFPGRFSGRQFSNSRSEMNVSTLELGDSALYLCASSAEAGTSWREQFFGPGTRLTVL.

The V and J genes are TRBV2 and TRBJ2-5, with a tentative D call TRBD2 (5 bases). Germline V gene sequence: CDR1 SNHLY, CDR2 FYNNEI. V gave up 5 bases and J gave up 2 bases, with 9 bases separating them. The CDR3 spans 13 residues. CDR3 in amino acids: CASSPEGQETQYF. DNA for the CDR3: TGTGCCAGCAGTCCAGAGGGACAAGAGACCCAGTACTTC.

CDR3 loop: CAWSRGLAGGYSNEQFF. The CDR3 DNA follows: TGTGCCTGGAGTCGCGGACTAGCGGGAGGGTATAGCAATGAGCAGTTCTTC. The gene calls are TRBV30 and TRBJ2-1; TRBD2 matches at 15 bases. Germline CDR1 and CDR2: GTSNPN and SVGIG (reference sequence). The CDR3 spans 17 residues. V lost 2 bases to trimming and J lost 6 bases; unmatched junction nucleotides: 8.

The rearrangement uses TRBV19 and TRBJ2-7; D is uncertain. V gave up 3 bases and J gave up 1 base, with 10 bases separating them. The germline gives CDR1 LNHDA, CDR2 SQIVND (reference sequence). This CDR3 region has 14 residues. CDR3 bases: TGTGCCAGTAGTATCATCGCGGATTCCTACGAGCAGTACTTC. This translates into CASSIIADSYEQYF.